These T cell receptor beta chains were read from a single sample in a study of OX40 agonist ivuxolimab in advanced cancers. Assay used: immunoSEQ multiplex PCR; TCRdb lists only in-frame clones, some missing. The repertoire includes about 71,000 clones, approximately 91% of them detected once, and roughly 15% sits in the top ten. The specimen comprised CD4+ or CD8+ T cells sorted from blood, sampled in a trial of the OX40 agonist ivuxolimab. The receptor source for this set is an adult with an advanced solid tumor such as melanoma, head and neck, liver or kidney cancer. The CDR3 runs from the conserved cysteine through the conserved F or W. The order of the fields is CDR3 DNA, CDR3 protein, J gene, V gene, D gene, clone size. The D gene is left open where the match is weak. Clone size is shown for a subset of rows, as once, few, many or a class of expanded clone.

TGTGCCGTAGGGACTTCGGGCTCCTACGAGCAGTACTTC | CAVGTSGSYEQYF | TRBJ2-7 | TRBV10-3 | NA | NA
TGTGCCAGCAGCTCCCTAAGGGCTAGCGCAAACACCGGGGAGCTGTTTTTT | CASSSLRASANTGELFF | TRBJ2-2 | TRBV7-3 | NA | NA
TGTGCCAGCAGTTCCGACAGGGGGCTCCAAGAGACCCAGTACTTC | CASSSDRGLQETQYF | TRBJ2-5 | TRBV28 | TRBD1 | NA
TGCGCCAGCAGCCAAGTTCGAACAGGGGGCCTCAACAATGAGCAGTTCTTC | CASSQVRTGGLNNEQFF | TRBJ2-1 | TRBV4-3 | TRBD1 | NA
TGTGCCAGCAGCCCCGTTCTAGCGGGTGTCTACAATGAGCAGTTCTTC | CASSPVLAGVYNEQFF | TRBJ2-1 | TRBV11-3 | TRBD2 | NA
TGTGCCAGCAGCGCCCAGGACAGTCCCTACGAGCAGTACTTC | CASSAQDSPYEQYF | TRBJ2-7 | TRBV9 | NA | NA
TGTGCCAGTAGTATTGGACCCGGGACCAGCTACGAGCAGTACTTC | CASSIGPGTSYEQYF | TRBJ2-7 | TRBV19 | NA | NA
TGTGCCAGCAGTGGGAGGAATGAGCAGTTCTTC | CASSGRNEQFF | TRBJ2-1 | TRBV27 | NA | NA
TGTGCCAGCAGTCCCACACGGTCTGACACTGAAGCTTTCTTT | CASSPTRSDTEAFF | TRBJ1-1 | TRBV28 | NA | NA
TGTGCCAGCAGCTTAGTATCCAGGAATACTGAAGCTTTCTTT | CASSLVSRNTEAFF | TRBJ1-1 | TRBV11-3 | NA | NA
TGCGCCAGCAGCCGTAGCAAGCGGGACTCAAAGTACTTC | CASSRSKRDSKYF | TRBJ2-7 | TRBV4-3 | TRBD2 | NA
TGTGCCAGCAGTTACCAGGGGGCCGCCTTGATTACATACGAGCAGTACTTC | CASSYQGAALITYEQYF | TRBJ2-7 | TRBV28 | TRBD1 | NA
TGTGCCAGCAGTGAAGGGTGGGAGGACAATCAGCCCCAGCATTTT | CASSEGWEDNQPQHF | TRBJ1-5 | TRBV6-1 | NA | NA
TGTGCCAGCAGTTACGCGGGAGGGTGGGAGACCCAGTACTTC | CASSYAGGWETQYF | TRBJ2-5 | TRBV6-5 | TRBD2 | NA
TGTGCCAGCAGCGTTCAGGCTAGCGGTACTACTTACACCGGGGAGCTGTTTTTT | CASSVQASGTTYTGELFF | TRBJ2-2 | TRBV9 | TRBD2 | NA
TGCGCCAGCAGCCAAGTGATGGGAGGCGTCCGGGAGACCCAGTACTTC | CASSQVMGGVRETQYF | TRBJ2-5 | TRBV4-3 | NA | NA
TGTGCCAGCAGTGAATTTGAAGCTCCCAACTACGAGCAGTACTTC | CASSEFEAPNYEQYF | TRBJ2-7 | TRBV2 | NA | NA
TGTGCCAGCAGCTTAGGTTTCGGGACCTCCTACGAGCAGTACTTC | CASSLGFGTSYEQYF | TRBJ2-7 | TRBV7-9 | NA | NA
TGTGCCAGCAGTTTCAATCCTAGCCACGGGGAGCTGTTTTTT | CASSFNPSHGELFF | TRBJ2-2 | TRBV28 | NA | NA
TGTGCCAGTAGTATAGACCCTAATGAGCAGTTCTTC | CASSIDPNEQFF | TRBJ2-1 | TRBV19 | NA | NA
TGTGCCAGCAGTTGGGGAGGGAGCGAAAAACTGTTTTTT | CASSWGGSEKLFF | TRBJ1-4 | TRBV28 | NA | NA
TGTGCCAGCAGCGAAGCGGGAGCCCCAGATACGCAGTATTTT | CASSEAGAPDTQYF | TRBJ2-3 | TRBV9 | TRBD2 | once
TGTGCCAGCTCACCAACTAGCGGACCCTACGAGCAGTACTTC | CASSPTSGPYEQYF | TRBJ2-7 | TRBV18 | TRBD2 | NA
TGTGCCAGCAGCTTTGTGGGCTCGGGACAGAAGAACACTGAAGCTTTCTTT | CASSFVGSGQKNTEAFF | TRBJ1-1 | TRBV11-2 | TRBD1 | NA
TGTGCCAGCAGCTGGGGACAGGGGGACAATGAGCAGTTCTTC | CASSWGQGDNEQFF | TRBJ2-1 | TRBV7-9 | TRBD1 | few
TGTGCCAGCAGCTTGGTCCTAGACCATGAGCAGTTCTTC | CASSLVLDHEQFF | TRBJ2-1 | TRBV5-6 | NA | NA
TGTGCCAGCAGCGCGACAGGGAATAGCAATCAGCCCCAGCATTTT | CASSATGNSNQPQHF | TRBJ1-5 | TRBV7-2 | TRBD1 | NA
TGTGCCAGCCAAAGGGGGTGGGGCACTGAAGCTTTCTTT | CASQRGWGTEAFF | TRBJ1-1 | TRBV7-3 | NA | NA
TGTGCCACCAGCAAACTAGCGGGAGTCTTAGATACGCAGTATTTT | CATSKLAGVLDTQYF | TRBJ2-3 | TRBV15 | TRBD2 | once
TGTGCCAGCAGCCACCCGGGACACACCGGGGAGCTGTTTTTT | CASSHPGHTGELFF | TRBJ2-2 | TRBV4-2 | NA | NA
TGTGCCAGCAGCCCATGGGGTGCAACTAATGAAAAACTGTTTTTT | CASSPWGATNEKLFF | TRBJ1-4 | TRBV11-3 | NA | NA
TGTGCCAGCAGCCAATTCGGGACAGGGGTCCTGGAGACCCAGTACTTC | CASSQFGTGVLETQYF | TRBJ2-5 | TRBV14 | TRBD1 | NA
TGTGCCAGCAGATTAACCGGGAGCGGACAGCCCCAGCATTTT | CASRLTGSGQPQHF | TRBJ1-5 | TRBV6-1 | NA | NA
TGTGCCAGCAGCACAGGGGTCTTTAGCATTCAGTACTTC | CASSTGVFSIQYF | TRBJ2-4 | TRBV27 | TRBD1 | NA
TGTGCCAGCAGCTTAGGCAGCTCCTATGGCTACACCTTC | CASSLGSSYGYTF | TRBJ1-2 | TRBV7-3 | NA | NA
TGTGCCAGCAGTAACAATGAGCAGTTCTTC | CASSNNEQFF | TRBJ2-1 | TRBV7-9 | NA | NA
TGTGCCAGCAGTGAAGAGAGCGGGAGCTCCTACGAGCAGTACTTC | CASSEESGSSYEQYF | TRBJ2-7 | TRBV6-1 | TRBD2 | NA
TGCGCCAGCAGCCGCGGGGGATCCCGGGAAAACATTCAGTACTTC | CASSRGGSRENIQYF | TRBJ2-4 | TRBV4-1 | TRBD2 | NA
TGTGCCAGCAGCCAAACGACGGCTAGCACAGATACGCAGTATTTT | CASSQTTASTDTQYF | TRBJ2-3 | TRBV4-2 | NA | NA
TGTGCCAGCAGCGCCGCCTGGGTTATGAACACTGAAGCTTTCTTT | CASSAAWVMNTEAFF | TRBJ1-1 | TRBV9 | NA | once
TGCGCCAGCAGCCAAGATACCTATGTCCCAACCTACGAGCAGTACTTC | CASSQDTYVPTYEQYF | TRBJ2-7 | TRBV4-3 | NA | NA
TGTGCCAGCCGGGGATCGGGGGGGTTTCGCTATGGCTACACCTTC | CASRGSGGFRYGYTF | TRBJ1-2 | TRBV27 | NA | NA
TGCGCCAGCCCTGACGGAGGGGGCCGGACAGTCCACTACGAGCAGTACTTC | CASPDGGGRTVHYEQYF | TRBJ2-7 | TRBV10-1 | NA | NA
TGTGCCAGCAGCGTAGGAAGCAACTACGAGCAGTACTTC | CASSVGSNYEQYF | TRBJ2-7 | TRBV9 | NA | NA
TGTGCCAGCAGCTTAGCGCCCCCGGATGGCTACACCTTC | CASSLAPPDGYTF | TRBJ1-2 | TRBV7-9 | NA | NA
TGTGCCAGCAGCTTAGCGGGAGGCGGGAATGAGCAGTTCTTC | CASSLAGGGNEQFF | TRBJ2-1 | TRBV7-2 | NA | NA
TGTGCCAGCAGTTACTGGACAGGGGATGGCTACACCTTC | CASSYWTGDGYTF | TRBJ1-2 | TRBV6-5 | TRBD1 | NA
TGTGCCAGCAGTGCCACTAGCGGCGACTCCTACGAGCAGTACTTC | CASSATSGDSYEQYF | TRBJ2-7 | TRBV27 | TRBD2 | NA
TGCGCCAGCAGCCAAAGGCTAGCGGAGACAGGCCGCGAGACCCAGTACTTC | CASSQRLAETGRETQYF | TRBJ2-5 | TRBV4-3 | NA | NA
TGTGCCAGCAGCTTGAAACACCGAAGAAAGGCAACTAATGAAAAACTGTTTTTT | CASSLKHRRKATNEKLFF | TRBJ1-4 | TRBV7-8 | NA | NA
TGCGCCAGCAGCCAAGATCCCAATTGGGAAACTAGGAACTACTCCGGGGAGCTGTTTTTT | CASSQDPNWETRNYSGELFF | TRBJ2-2 | TRBV4-3 | NA | NA
TGTGCCAGCAGTATAGGACAGATGGCCGACGAGCAGTACTTC | CASSIGQMADEQYF | TRBJ2-7 | TRBV27 | NA | NA
TGTGCCAGCAGCTCCACAGAGCAGTCCTACGAGCAGTACTTC | CASSSTEQSYEQYF | TRBJ2-7 | TRBV7-9 | NA | NA
TGTGCCAGCAGTTTATGGGGGGAGGACGAGCAGACCCAGTACTTC | CASSLWGEDEQTQYF | TRBJ2-5 | TRBV28 | NA | NA
TGTGCCAGCAGTCACGGTGGCGGTCTGACCTACGAGCAGTACTTC | CASSHGGGLTYEQYF | TRBJ2-7 | TRBV16 | NA | NA
TGTGCCAGCAGCCACGCTGGGCTGTTACAAGAGACCCAGTACTTC | CASSHAGLLQETQYF | TRBJ2-5 | TRBV7-9 | NA | NA
TGTGCCAGCAGGGAGGGGGCTGACATTCAGTACTTC | CASREGADIQYF | TRBJ2-4 | TRBV7-9 | NA | NA
TGTGCCAGTAGCCAGGGGGAAAACTATGGCTACACCTTC | CASSQGENYGYTF | TRBJ1-2 | TRBV19 | TRBD1 | NA
TGTGCCAGCAGCGTAGCCGCCGCCAATGAGCAGTTCTTC | CASSVAAANEQFF | TRBJ2-1 | TRBV9 | NA | NA